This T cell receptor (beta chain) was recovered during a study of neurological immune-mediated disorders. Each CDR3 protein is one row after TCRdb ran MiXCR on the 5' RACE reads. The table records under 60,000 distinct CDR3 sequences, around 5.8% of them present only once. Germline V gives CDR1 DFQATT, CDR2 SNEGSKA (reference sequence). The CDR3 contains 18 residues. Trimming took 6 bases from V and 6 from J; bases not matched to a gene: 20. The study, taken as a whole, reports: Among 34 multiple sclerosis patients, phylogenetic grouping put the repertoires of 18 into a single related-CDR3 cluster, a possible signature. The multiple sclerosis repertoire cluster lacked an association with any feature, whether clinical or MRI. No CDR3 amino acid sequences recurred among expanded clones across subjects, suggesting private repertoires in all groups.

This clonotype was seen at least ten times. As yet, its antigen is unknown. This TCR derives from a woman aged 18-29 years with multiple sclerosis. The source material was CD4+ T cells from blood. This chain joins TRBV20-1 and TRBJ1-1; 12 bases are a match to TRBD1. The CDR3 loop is CSARDRGRLHRLYPEAFF. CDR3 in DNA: TGCAGTGCAAGGGACAGGGGGCGCTTACATCGGCTCTACCCTGAAGCTTTCTTT.